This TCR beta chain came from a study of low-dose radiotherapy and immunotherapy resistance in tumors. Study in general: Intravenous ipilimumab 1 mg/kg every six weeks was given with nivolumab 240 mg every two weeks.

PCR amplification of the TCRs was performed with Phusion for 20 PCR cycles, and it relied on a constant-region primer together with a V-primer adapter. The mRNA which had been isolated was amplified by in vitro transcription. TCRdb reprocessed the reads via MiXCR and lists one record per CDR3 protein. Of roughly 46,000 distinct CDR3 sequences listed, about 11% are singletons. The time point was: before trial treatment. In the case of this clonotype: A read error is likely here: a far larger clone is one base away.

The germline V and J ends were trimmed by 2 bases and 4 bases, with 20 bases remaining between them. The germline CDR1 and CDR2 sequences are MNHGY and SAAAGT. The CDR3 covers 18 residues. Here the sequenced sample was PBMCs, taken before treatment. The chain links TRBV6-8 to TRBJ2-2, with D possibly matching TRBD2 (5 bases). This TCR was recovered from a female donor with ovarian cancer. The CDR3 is CASSYLAHRGSPTGELFF. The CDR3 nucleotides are TGTGCCAGCAGTTACCTGGCACACCGGGGATCGCCCACCGGGGAGCTGTTTTTT.